This is a list of T cell receptor beta chains from one sample in a study of cytomegalovirus exposure and HLA in healthy donors. Using immunoSEQ multiplex PCR, the repertoire was profiled, and TCRdb retains in-frame clones only, with some absent. The profile shows about 130,000 clones, about 84% of them singletons. Sequenced material: PBMCs. These receptors originate from a young man in good health and CMV-seropositive. The CDR3 runs from the conserved cysteine through the conserved F or W. The D gene is left open where the match is weak. A clone size is listed for some rows: how often the clone was seen (once, few, many), or a class if it is expanded.

clone size | D gene | J gene | V gene | CDR3 DNA | CDR3 protein
NA | TRBD1 | TRBJ2-7 | TRBV6-1 | TGTGCCAGCAGGTCTGACAGGGGAAGCTACGAGCAGTACTTC | CASRSDRGSYEQYF
NA | TRBD1 | TRBJ2-5 | TRBV7-8 | TGTGCCAGCAGCTTCCTATCGGGGACAGGGGGGGGTGTTCTCAAGACCCAGTACTTC | CASSFLSGTGGGVLKTQYF
NA | NA | TRBJ2-3 | TRBV5-6 | TGTGCCAGCAGCTTGTCGGGCACAGATACGCAGTATTTT | CASSLSGTDTQYF
NA | NA | TRBJ2-6 | TRBV5-1 | TGCGCCAGCAGCTTCCCGATCGAGGAAATAAACTCTGGGGCCAACGTCCTGACTTTC | CASSFPIEEINSGANVLTF
NA | TRBD1 | TRBJ2-5 | TRBV7-8 | TGTGCCAGCAGCCCCACCCCGGGACAGCTCCAAGAGACCCAGTACTTC | CASSPTPGQLQETQYF
NA | TRBD2 | TRBJ2-1 | TRBV10-1 | TGCGCCAGCAGTGAAAGCGGGGGATGGAATGAGCAGTTCTTC | CASSESGGWNEQFF
NA | NA | TRBJ1-2 | TRBV6-1 | TGTGCCAGCAGAGTACAGGTGGGGCGAGACTATGGCTACACCTTC | CASRVQVGRDYGYTF
few | NA | TRBJ1-4 | TRBV5-4 | TGTGCCAGCAGCTTCCCAAATGAAAAACTGTTTTTT | CASSFPNEKLFF
few | NA | TRBJ1-3 | TRBV19 | TGTGCCAGTAGTCCCACGGCCGCGCGGGGCACCATATATTTT | CASSPTAARGTIYF
NA | TRBD2 | TRBJ2-5 | TRBV5-1 | TGCGCCAGCAGCCCGGGGGGACTCCTCAAAGAGACCCAGTACTTC | CASSPGGLLKETQYF
once | NA | TRBJ1-2 | TRBV28 | TGTGCCAGCTCCACTGCCAGGTACTATGGCTACACCTTC | CASSTARYYGYTF
few | TRBD1 | TRBJ2-7 | TRBV6-1 | TGTGCCAGCAGTGAAGAAGGGACAGGCTTAGCCTACGAGCAGTACTTC | CASSEEGTGLAYEQYF
NA | TRBD2 | TRBJ2-3 | TRBV5-1 | TGCGCCAGCAGCGACGTCCGCGGGACTAGCGGGAGGGCCTGGTCCTATACGCAGTATTTT | CASSDVRGTSGRAWSYTQYF
NA | NA | TRBJ1-2 | TRBV6-5 | TGTGCCAGCAGTTACTCGAGAGTGAGCAGGAACTATGGCTACACCTTC | CASSYSRVSRNYGYTF
once | NA | TRBJ2-7 | TRBV29-1 | TGCAGCGTCCAATTAACCGGGACACCCTACGAGCAGTACTTC | CSVQLTGTPYEQYF
NA | NA | TRBJ1-4 | TRBV7-9 | TGTGCCAGCAGCTCCCCAAGGCACGGGGGGTACGAAAAACTGTTTTTT | CASSSPRHGGYEKLFF